Below are 21 T cell receptor beta chains sequenced from a single sample in a study of T cell responses to AZD1222 COVID-19 vaccine. Using immunoSEQ multiplex PCR, the repertoire was profiled, and TCRdb retains in-frame clones only, with some absent. The sample records 90,000 to 150,000 clones, roughly 88% being singletons. The sample was peripheral blood, taken on day 0 of AZD1222 vaccination. The source is an adult in good health.

The chain carries TRBV18 and TRBJ2-7; 14 nucleotides agree with TRBD2. Trimming cost V 3 bases and J 2 bases; bases outside gene matches: 3. Germline CDR1 reads KGHSH; CDR2 reads LQKENI. This CDR3 comprises 16 residues. The CDR3 region is CASSPRLAGGTYEQYF. The DNA for the CDR3 is TGTGCCAGCTCACCCCGACTAGCGGGGGGGACCTACGAGCAGTACTTC.

The gene calls are TRBV9 and TRBJ2-5; D possibly matches TRBD1 or TRBD2 (7 bases each). Trimming left V 4 bases short and J 2 bases short, with 12 bases between. Looked up from germline, CDR1 is SGDLS and CDR2 is YYNGEE. The CDR3 contains 14 residues. The DNA of the CDR3 is TGTGCCAGCAGCCCAGGGGGGGGGCAAGAGACCCAGTACTTC. It translates to CASSPGGGQETQYF.

The chain is built from TRBV5-6 and TRBJ1-2, with a possible D match to TRBD1 (5 bases). The CDR3 has 13 residues. Germline CDR1 SGHDT, CDR2 YYEEEE. Trimming cost V 2 bases and J 6 bases, with 11 bases left between them. CDR3 sequence: CASSLGRDDGYTF. CDR3 nucleotide sequence: TGTGCCAGCAGCTTAGGCAGGGATGATGGCTACACCTTC.

CDR3 sequence (DNA): TGCAGCGTTGCTCCTTCGGGACAGCAGAACACCGGGGAGCTGTTTTTT. It codes for CSVAPSGQQNTGELFF. J is TRBJ2-2 and V is TRBV29-1, with TRBD1 identical over 7 bases. The V gene's germline CDR1 is SQVTM and CDR2 ANQGSEA. The CDR3 totals 16 residues. Trimming took 4 bases from V and 1 from J; bases not matched to a gene: 9.

The genes are TRBV29-1 and TRBJ2-1, with a weak D call TRBD2 (6 bases). The V gene's germline CDR1 is SQVTM and CDR2 ANQGSEA. The CDR3 loop spans 12 amino acids. The CDR3 DNA is TGCTTAGCGGCCAGCTCCTACAATGAGCAGTTCTTC. Translating gives CLAASSYNEQFF.

The genes are TRBV7-2 and TRBJ2-1; 7 bases align to TRBD2. V shed 3 bases, J shed 3 bases, and the junction held 2 bases outside the gene matches. The germline V gene encodes CDR1 SGHTA and CDR2 FQGNSA. CDR3 size: 14 residues. CDR3 DNA: TGTGCCAGCAGCTTTGGCGGGGGCTACAATGAGCAGTTCTTC. It codes for CASSFGGGYNEQFF.

The V gene is TRBV29-1, the J gene TRBJ1-5; no clear D gene. V lost 4 bases and J 0 bases, leaving 4 bases between the germline ends. CDR3 length: 12 amino acids. CDR1 and CDR2 from the germline V gene are SQVTM and ANQGSEA. The CDR3 DNA follows: TGCAGCGTTGGGAGTAGCAATCAGCCCCAGCATTTT. Its protein product is CSVGSSNQPQHF.

The chain recombines TRBV18 with TRBJ1-1, with TRBD1 as a possible D gene (6 bases). Per germline, CDR1 KGHSH and CDR2 LQKENI. The CDR3 spans 16 residues. Trimming cost V 5 bases and J 1 base, with 17 bases left between them. The CDR3: CASSSRGTTKNTEAFF. The CDR3 nucleotides are TGTGCCAGCTCATCCCGCGGGACAACTAAGAACACTGAAGCTTTCTTT.

The chain has TRBV6-5 and TRBJ1-1; 9 bases map to TRBD1. Trimming removed 9 bases from V and 5 bases from J; junction bases left unmatched: 7. Germline V gives CDR1 MNHEY, CDR2 SVGAGI. This CDR3 has 13 amino acids. The CDR3 bases are TGTGCCAGTCGGGACAGGGTAGGTACTGAAGCTTTCTTT. It specifies CASRDRVGTEAFF.

In this sample, this clone turned up a few times. The genes are TRBV12-5 and TRBJ1-1; D perhaps matches TRBD1 (5 bases). Germline loops: CDR1 LGHNT, CDR2 FRNRAP. V dropped 4 bases and J dropped 0 bases, with 9 bases sitting between them. The CDR3 is 14 amino acids. The DNA of the CDR3 is TGTGCTAGTGGTTGGGGGAACATGAACACTGAAGCTTTCTTT. This encodes CASGWGNMNTEAFF. Full variable domain (missing parts from reference TRBV12-5 and TRBJ1-1): DARVTQTPRHKVTEMGQEVTMRCQPILGHNTVFWYRQTMMQGLELLAYFRNRAPLDDSGMPKDRFSAEMPDATLATLKIQPSEPRDSAVYFCASGWGNMNTEAFFGQGTRLTVV.

V usage is TRBV24-1 and J usage is TRBJ1-2; no clear D. The CDR3 contains 14 residues. Germline values: CDR1 KGHDR, CDR2 SFDVKD. V was trimmed by 0 bases and J by 6 bases, leaving 10 bases between them. Written as DNA, the CDR3 is TGTGCCACCAGTGATTTGCGCCCACAGAATGGCTACACCTTC. Protein: CATSDLRPQNGYTF.

V is TRBV7-6 and J is TRBJ2-3; D possibly matches TRBD1 or TRBD2 (5 bases each). Germline assignment: CDR1 SGHVS and CDR2 FNYEAQ. This CDR3 has 14 residues. V shed 3 bases and J shed 4 bases, with 11 bases lying between them. CDR3 nucleotide sequence: TGTGCCAGCAGCTTGCGTGGGGGAGCAGATACGCAGTATTTT. This codes for CASSLRGGADTQYF.

The chain recombines TRBV12-3 or TRBV12-4 with TRBJ1-2, with a weak D call TRBD1 (5 bases). Trimming shortened V by 7 bases and J by 7 bases, and 16 bases separated the two germline ends. The CDR3 spans 13 residues. The CDR3 DNA follows: TGTGCCAGCAACAGACAGAGCGTAGGTGGCTACACCTTC. It codes for CASNRQSVGGYTF.

J is TRBJ1-4 and V is TRBV15; D is perhaps TRBD1 (5 bases). Looked up from germline, CDR1 is LNHNV and CDR2 is YYDKDF (reference sequence). The CDR3 consists of 15 residues. The V end lost 3 bases, the J end lost 5 bases, and 13 bases lay between the germline ends. The CDR3 loop reads CATSRGTVPNEKLFF. Here the CDR3 DNA reads TGTGCCACCAGCAGGGGGACGGTCCCGAATGAAAAACTGTTTTTT.

This clone was counted once. The chain joins TRBV10-3 to TRBJ1-4; 7 bases fit TRBD1. CDR3 size: 15 residues. CDR1 and CDR2 from the germline V gene are ENHRY and SYGVKD. J gave up 5 bases and V 2 bases, and 5 bases lay outside the gene matches. The CDR3 region is CAISEPNRGNEKLFF. DNA for the CDR3: TGTGCCATCAGTGAGCCGAACAGGGGAAATGAAAAACTGTTTTTT.

V and J are TRBV5-1 and TRBJ2-7; D is unresolved. Trimming left V 0 bases short and J 2 bases short, with 6 bases between. CDR1 is SGHRS, CDR2 YFSETQ, per germline. The CDR3 has 13 residues. CDR3 bases: TGCGCCAGCAGCTTGGGCGGAACCTACGAGCAGTACTTC. Its translation: CASSLGGTYEQYF. The variable domain in full, completed from reference TRBV5-1 and TRBJ2-7, reads KAGVTQTPRYLIKTRGQQVTLSCSPISGHRSVSWYQQTPGQGLQFLFEYFSETQRNKGNFPGRFSGRQFSNSRSEMNVSTLELGDSALYLCASSLGGTYEQYFGPGTRLTVT.

The chain links TRBV27 to TRBJ1-2; D ambiguous. Germline CDR1 reads MNHEY; CDR2 reads SMNVEV (reference sequence). The CDR3 loop spans 14 amino acids. Trimming stripped 4 bases from V and 4 bases from J, with 13 bases between. CDR3 region: CASSSRRRAYGYTF. CDR3 coding DNA: TGTGCCAGCAGTTCCCGCCGACGGGCCTATGGCTACACCTTC.

The rearrangement joins TRBV7-9 to TRBJ1-6, with TRBD1 as a possible D gene (5 bases). V shed 6 bases and J shed 10 bases, with 16 bases lying between them. The germline V gene encodes CDR1 SEHNR and CDR2 FQNEAQ (reference sequence). This CDR3 contains 14 residues. This CDR3 reads CASSSDNPNSPLHF. CDR3 DNA sequence: TGTGCCAGCAGTTCGGACAACCCAAACTCACCCCTCCACTTT. Combining the CDR3 with reference TRBV7-9 and TRBJ1-6 gives the whole variable domain DTGVSQNPRHKITKRGQNVTFRCDPISEHNRLYWYRQTLGQGPEFLTYFQNEAQLEKSRLLSDRFSAERPKGSFSTLEIQRTEQGDSAMYLCASSSDNPNSPLHFGNGTRLTVT.

This sequence joins TRBV7-3 and TRBJ1-1; D is possibly TRBD1 (6 bases). V was cut by 5 bases and J by 7 bases, with 14 bases left in between. This CDR3 has 13 residues. Germline V gene lookup returns CDR1 SGHTA and CDR2 FQGTGA. The CDR3 reads CASSIRRGGEAFF. The CDR3 nucleotides read TGTGCCAGCAGCATCCGAAGGGGGGGTGAAGCTTTCTTT.

The chain combines TRBV12-5 with TRBJ2-7; TRBD1 aligns across 9 bases. J lost 5 bases, V lost 6 bases, and 11 bases had no gene match. The CDR3 consists of 15 residues. Germline V CDR1 and CDR2: LGHNT, FRNRAP. CDR3 nucleotide sequence: TGTGCTAGTGGCCGTTTCGCACAGGGGGCTAACGAGCAGTACTTC. Its translation is CASGRFAQGANEQYF.

J is TRBJ1-4 and V is TRBV29-1; the match to TRBD1 covers 8 bases. The CDR3 has 11 residues. The V gene's germline CDR1 is SQVTM and CDR2 ANQGSEA. J lost 8 bases, V lost 6 bases, and 2 bases had no gene match. CDR3 sequence: CSVRTGEKLFF. Written as DNA, the CDR3 is TGCAGCGTAAGGACAGGGGAAAAACTGTTTTTT. The full variable domain, its missing parts supplied by reference TRBV29-1 and TRBJ1-4, is SAVISQKPSRDICQRGTSLTIQCQVDSQVTMMFWYRQQPGQSLTLIATANQGSEATYESGFVIDKFPISRPNLTFSTLTVSNMSPEDSSIYLCSVRTGEKLFFGSGTQLSVL.